The present T cell receptor beta chain was sequenced within a study of blood T cell repertoires in COVID-19. Study background: Sources were T cells, B-cell-depleted T cells, or PBMCs; the material itself was cDNA or gDNA.

The CDR3 is made up of 13 amino acids. Per the germline V gene, CDR1 is SNHLY and CDR2 is FYNNEI. Trimming stripped 8 bases from V and 3 bases from J, with 14 bases between. Individuals drawn from approximately 26 US areas were roughly 18 to 95 years old. In the original workflow: It was from reference gene primer amplification that nucleated cell counts were estimated. Some clones are missing from TCRdb's copy, which holds only in-frame ones; the method was immunoSEQ multiplex PCR. The DNA gave D and trimming, while V, J and clone size come from that table. The repertoire holds approximately 230,000 clones, approximately 90% seen once, with under 2% in the top ten.

V is TRBV2 and J is TRBJ2-7; perhaps TRBD2 as D (6 bases). The receptor comes from a man aged 40-49 years who had recovered from COVID-19. The sequenced sample was PBMCs or T cells enriched from blood (not recorded which). The CDR3, as DNA: TGTGCCAGCGGGGGGAGACAGTTCTACGAGCAGTACTTC. Protein product: CASGGRQFYEQYF.